This record covers a single TCR beta chain. The target antigen is unknown. This sample stems from a study of cytomegalovirus exposure and HLA in healthy donors. For the study at large: Among about 400 genotyped donors, about 83% fell in the Caucasian-associated ancestry cluster. Findings and caveats of the study: There were several of the most significant clusters that appeared linked to common viral pathogens in a later analysis. No immune exposure information besides CMV serostatus was available. Specific recognition of CMV antigens was confirmed in vitro for three chains (all CMV-associated).

Researchers ran the PCR with 60 Vbeta and 13 Jbeta primers. Assay used: immunoSEQ multiplex PCR; TCRdb lists only in-frame clones, some missing. The sample includes 130,000 to 150,000 clones, roughly four fifths of them seen just once. The receptor was derived from a woman between 50 and 59 years old in good health and CMV-seropositive. Sequencing was carried out using PBMCs.

CDR3 bases: TGTGCCAGCAGCCCAACGAGGGGTTTGGGACAGGGAACCTACGAGCAGTACTTC. This sequence encodes CASSPTRGLGQGTYEQYF. The genes are TRBV13 and TRBJ2-5, with 9 bases matching TRBD1. The closer fit of TRBJ2-7 to the DNA end suggests the J call may be wrong. Germline loops: CDR1 PRHDT, CDR2 FYEKMQ (reference sequence). The CDR3 extends over 18 amino acids.